The clone carrying this T cell receptor beta chain was detected only once. Produced via immunoSEQ multiplex PCR; TCRdb's table is partial and in-frame only. The sample has about 240,000 clones; more than 75% are singletons. These data belong to a study of cytomegalovirus exposure and HLA in healthy donors. The V and J ends lost 1 base and 5 bases respectively, with 15 bases between them. Germline V gives CDR1 MGHRA, CDR2 YSYEKL. The CDR3 is made up of 15 amino acids. The chain employs TRBV4-1 and TRBJ2-7; D might be TRBD2 (6 bases). The sample taken for sequencing was PBMCs. The origin of this receptor is a man aged 18 to 30 in good health and CMV-seronegative. CDR3 protein: CASSQGSGSGHEQYF. CDR3 coding DNA: TGCGCCAGCAGCCAAGGGTCCGGGAGCGGGCACGAGCAGTACTTC.